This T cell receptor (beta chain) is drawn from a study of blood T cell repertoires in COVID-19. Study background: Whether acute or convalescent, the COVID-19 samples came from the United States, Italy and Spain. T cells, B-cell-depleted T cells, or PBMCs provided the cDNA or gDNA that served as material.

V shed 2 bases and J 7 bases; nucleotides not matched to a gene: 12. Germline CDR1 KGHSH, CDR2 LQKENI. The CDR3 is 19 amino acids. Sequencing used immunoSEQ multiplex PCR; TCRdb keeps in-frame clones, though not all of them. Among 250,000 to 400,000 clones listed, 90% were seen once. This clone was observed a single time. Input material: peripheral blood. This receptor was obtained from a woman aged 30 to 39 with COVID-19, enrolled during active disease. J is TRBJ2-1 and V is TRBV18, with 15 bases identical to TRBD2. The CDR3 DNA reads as TGTGCCAGCTCACCAGGAGCACCGGGACTAGCGGGAGGCGGTAATGAGCAGTTCTTC. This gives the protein CASSPGAPGLAGGGNEQFF.